This T cell receptor (beta chain) is from a study of blood T cell repertoires in COVID-19. About the research overall: In each case, the material was cDNA or gDNA derived from T cells, B-cell-depleted T cells, or PBMCs.

TCRdb's copy holds only in-frame clones and misses some; the assay was immunoSEQ multiplex PCR. The table records roughly 43,000 clones, 75% to 90% of them present only once. CDR1 SSHAT and CDR2 FNYEAQ come from the germline V gene (reference sequence). Trimming at V came to 0 bases and at J to 4 bases, leaving 1 base not matched to a gene. CDR3 length: 15 amino acids. Sequencing input: peripheral blood. The TCR comes from a man in his sixties with active COVID-19. The V call is TRBV7-7, the J call TRBJ2-1; 9 bases align to TRBD2. The CDR3: CASSLATSGYNEQFF. The CDR3 DNA reads TGTGCCAGCAGCTTAGCGACTAGCGGTTACAATGAGCAGTTCTTC.